A selection of T cell receptor beta chains follows, all from one sample in a study of monozygotic twins with inflammatory bowel disease. Reanalyzing the 5' RACE reads, TCRdb keeps one entry per CDR3 protein, without DNA. Its listing shows more than 350,000 distinct CDR3 sequences. Source material: blood. These TCRs come from a human donor with ulcerative colitis or Crohn's disease, or a healthy co-twin of an affected twin (not recorded which). CDR3s include the opening cysteine and the closing phenylalanine or tryptophan.

TRBV20-1	TRBJ2-5	CSTSSGTGARETQYF
TRBV11-2	TRBJ2-5	CASSYLLTTTGTSGETQYF
TRBV7-8	TRBJ2-1	CASSFSNRGGNEQFF
TRBV19	TRBJ2-1	CASSSLATNEQFF
TRBV7-2	TRBJ1-2	CASSSGQGTYYGYTF
TRBV20-1	TRBJ1-5	CSARTQGSQPQHF
TRBV20-1	TRBJ1-1	CSAPSPDRGNTEAFF
TRBV7-9	TRBJ1-5	CASSSSATGSNQPQHF
TRBV29-1	TRBJ2-1	CSGQREPYNEQFF
TRBV20-1	TRBJ2-1	CSARDLGSFNNEQFF
TRBV19	TRBJ1-4	CASSFRVNEKLFF